Detailed here is one T cell receptor beta chain. Its antigen is undetermined. The data derive from a study of cytomegalovirus exposure and HLA in healthy donors. The study's findings and limits: The study flagged roughly 160 TCR beta chains as cytomegalovirus-associated.

The PCR contained 60 Vbeta and 13 Jbeta primers. Libraries were prepared by immunoSEQ multiplex PCR; TCRdb keeps only in-frame clonotypes and omits some of them. Of around 150,000 clones listed, 75% to 90% were seen once; the top ten hold about 4%. Trimming took 3 bases from V and 2 from J, leaving 12 bases between them. Germline-derived CDR1 and CDR2 are SGHRS and YFSETQ. The CDR3 covers 15 residues. This chain connects TRBV5-1 to TRBJ1-3, with a possible D match to TRBD1 (6 bases). The TCR originated in a man aged 50 to 59 in good health and CMV-seropositive. Input material: PBMCs. In DNA, the CDR3 is TGCGCCAGCAGCTGGGCACAGGGACCTGGAAACACCATATATTTT. It is translated as CASSWAQGPGNTIYF.